Listed here is a single TCR beta chain. The second PCR ran about 6 to 12 cycles with a sample-barcoded 5' primer and J-beta primers. TCRdb reanalysed the 5' RACE reads using MiXCR and keeps one entry per CDR3 protein. The table has some 1.8 million distinct CDR3 sequences, 30% to 40% seen once; the top ten hold 23%. The data originate from a study of blood T cells in healthy people across ages. CDR1 SGDLS and CDR2 YYNGEE come from the germline V gene. This CDR3 contains 17 residues. The junction had 5 bases not matched to a gene; V was cut back by 0 bases and J by 1 base. The clonotype was recovered from a human donor in good health. V usage is TRBV9 and J usage is TRBJ2-1; 9 bases agree with TRBD2. The sequencing input was blood. The CDR3 spells CASSVDPSGGSYNEQFF. The CDR3 DNA reads as TGTGCCAGCAGCGTAGATCCGAGCGGGGGGTCCTACAATGAGCAGTTCTTC.